One TCR beta chain is described in this entry. One entry per CDR3 protein results from TCRdb running MiXCR on the reads. The sample has a few hundred thousand distinct CDR3 sequences; more than 8% are singletons. Per the germline V gene, CDR1 is MNHNY and CDR2 is SVGAGI (reference sequence). J was trimmed by 5 bases and V by 7 bases; bases with no gene match: 6. The CDR3 runs to 13 residues. The data were taken from a study of T cell repertoires in cytomegalovirus infection. This receptor was identified in a human donor in good health (CMV status not recorded). Some clones in this sample may be carry-over from other donors' samples. The source material was PBMCs. V gene TRBV6-6 combines with J gene TRBJ1-1; TRBD1 matches 8 bases. The CDR3 DNA is TGTGCCAGCATCGGACAGGGAAAAACTGAAGCTTTCTTT. Encoded protein: CASIGQGKTEAFF.